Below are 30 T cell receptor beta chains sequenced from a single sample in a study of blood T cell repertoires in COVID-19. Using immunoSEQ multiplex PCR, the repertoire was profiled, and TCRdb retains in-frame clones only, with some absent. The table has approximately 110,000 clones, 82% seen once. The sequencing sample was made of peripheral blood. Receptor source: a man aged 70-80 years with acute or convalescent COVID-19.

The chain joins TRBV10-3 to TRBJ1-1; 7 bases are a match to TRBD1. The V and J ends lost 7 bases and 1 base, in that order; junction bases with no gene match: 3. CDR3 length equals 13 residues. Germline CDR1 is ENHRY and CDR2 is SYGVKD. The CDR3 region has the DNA TGTGCCATCACCGGACAGGCGAACACTGAAGCTTTCTTT. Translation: CAITGQANTEAFF.

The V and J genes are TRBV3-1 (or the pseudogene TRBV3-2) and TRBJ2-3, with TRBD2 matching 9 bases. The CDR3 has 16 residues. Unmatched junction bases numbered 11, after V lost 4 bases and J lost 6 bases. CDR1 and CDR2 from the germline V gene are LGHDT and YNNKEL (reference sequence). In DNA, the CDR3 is TGTGCCAGCAGCCCACCTCGTAGCGGGAGCGGGGATACGCAGTATTTT. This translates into CASSPPRSGSGDTQYF.

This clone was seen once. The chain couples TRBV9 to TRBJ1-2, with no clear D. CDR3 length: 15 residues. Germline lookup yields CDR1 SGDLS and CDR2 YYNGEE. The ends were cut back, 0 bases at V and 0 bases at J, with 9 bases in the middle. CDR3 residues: CASSVGREANYGYTF. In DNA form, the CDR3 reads TGTGCCAGCAGCGTAGGCCGGGAAGCTAACTATGGCTACACCTTC.

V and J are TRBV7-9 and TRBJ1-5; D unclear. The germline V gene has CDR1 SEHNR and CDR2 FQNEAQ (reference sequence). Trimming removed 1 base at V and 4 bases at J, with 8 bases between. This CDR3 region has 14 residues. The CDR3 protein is CASSLVATNQPQHF. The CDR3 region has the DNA TGTGCCAGCAGCTTAGTCGCGACTAATCAGCCCCAGCATTTT.

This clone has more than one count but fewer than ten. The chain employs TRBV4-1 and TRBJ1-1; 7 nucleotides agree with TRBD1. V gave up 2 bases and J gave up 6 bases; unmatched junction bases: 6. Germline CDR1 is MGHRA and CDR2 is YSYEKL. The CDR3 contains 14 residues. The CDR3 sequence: CASSQLDRVAEAFF. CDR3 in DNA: TGCGCCAGCAGCCAACTTGACAGGGTGGCTGAAGCTTTCTTT.

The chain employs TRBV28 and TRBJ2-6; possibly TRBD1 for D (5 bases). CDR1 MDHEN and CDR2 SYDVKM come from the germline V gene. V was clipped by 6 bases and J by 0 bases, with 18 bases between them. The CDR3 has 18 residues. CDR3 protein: CASSSGQLFISGANVLTF. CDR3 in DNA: TGTGCCAGCAGCTCAGGACAACTTTTCATCTCTGGGGCCAACGTCCTGACTTTC.

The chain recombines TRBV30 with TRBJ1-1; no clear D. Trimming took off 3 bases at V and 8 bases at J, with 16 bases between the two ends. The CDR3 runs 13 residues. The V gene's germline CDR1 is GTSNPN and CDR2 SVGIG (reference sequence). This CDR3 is CAWRYSSMSEAFF. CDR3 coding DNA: TGTGCCTGGAGGTACAGCAGCATGTCGGAAGCTTTCTTT. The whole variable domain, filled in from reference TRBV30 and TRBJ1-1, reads SQTIHQWPATLVQPVGSPLSLECTVEGTSNPNLYWYRQAAGRGLQLLFYSVGIGQISSEVPQNLSASRPQDRQFILSSKKLLLSDSGFYLCAWRYSSMSEAFFGQGTRLTVV.

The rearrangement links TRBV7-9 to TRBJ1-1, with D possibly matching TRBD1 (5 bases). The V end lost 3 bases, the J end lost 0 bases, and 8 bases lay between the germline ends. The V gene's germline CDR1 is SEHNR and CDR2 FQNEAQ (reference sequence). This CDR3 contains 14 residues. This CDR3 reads CASSFRQMNTEAFF. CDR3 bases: TGTGCCAGCAGCTTTCGACAGATGAACACTGAAGCTTTCTTT.

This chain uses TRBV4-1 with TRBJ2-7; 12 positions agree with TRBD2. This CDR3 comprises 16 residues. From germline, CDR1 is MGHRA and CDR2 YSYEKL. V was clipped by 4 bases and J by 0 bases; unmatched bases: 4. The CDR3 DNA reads TGCGCCAGCAGCCCGGGACTAGCGGGCCTCTCCTACGAGCAGTACTTC. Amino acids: CASSPGLAGLSYEQYF.

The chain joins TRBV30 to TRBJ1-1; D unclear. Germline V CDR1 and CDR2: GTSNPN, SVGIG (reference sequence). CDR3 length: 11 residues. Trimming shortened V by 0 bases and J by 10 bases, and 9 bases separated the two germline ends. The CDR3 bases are TGTGCCTGGAGTGTATACGGGAGAGCTTTCTTT. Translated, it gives CAWSVYGRAFF.

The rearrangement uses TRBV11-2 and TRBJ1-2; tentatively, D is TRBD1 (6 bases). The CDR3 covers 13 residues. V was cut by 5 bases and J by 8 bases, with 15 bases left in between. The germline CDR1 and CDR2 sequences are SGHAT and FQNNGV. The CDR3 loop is CASSPKQGSGYTF. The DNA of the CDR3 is TGTGCCAGCAGCCCTAAACAGGGTTCAGGCTACACCTTC. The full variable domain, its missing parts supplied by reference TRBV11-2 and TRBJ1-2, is EAGVAQSPRYKIIEKRQSVAFWCNPISGHATLYWYQQILGQGPKLLIQFQNNGVVDDSQLPKDRFSAERLKGVDSTLKIQPAKLEDSAVYLCASSPKQGSGYTFGSGTRLTVV.

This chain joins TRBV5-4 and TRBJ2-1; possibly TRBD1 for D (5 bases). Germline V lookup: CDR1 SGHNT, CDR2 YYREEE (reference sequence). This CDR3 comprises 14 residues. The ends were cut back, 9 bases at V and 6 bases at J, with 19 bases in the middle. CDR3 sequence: CATSQGSSGNEQFF. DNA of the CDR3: TGTGCCACCTCCCAGGGCAGTTCGGGCAATGAGCAGTTCTTC.

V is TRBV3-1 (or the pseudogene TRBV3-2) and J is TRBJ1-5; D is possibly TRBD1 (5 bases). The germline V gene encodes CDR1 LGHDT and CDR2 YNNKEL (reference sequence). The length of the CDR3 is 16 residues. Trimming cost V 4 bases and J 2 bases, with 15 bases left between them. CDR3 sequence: CASSLRAGRGNQPQHF. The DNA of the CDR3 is TGTGCCAGCAGCCTCCGAGCGGGACGGGGCAATCAGCCCCAGCATTTT.

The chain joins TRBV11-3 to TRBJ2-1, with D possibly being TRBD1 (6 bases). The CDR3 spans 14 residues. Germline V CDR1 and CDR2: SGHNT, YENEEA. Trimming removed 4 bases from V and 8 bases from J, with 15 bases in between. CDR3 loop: CASSWRRGGDEQFF. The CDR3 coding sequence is TGTGCCAGCAGCTGGCGGAGAGGGGGTGATGAGCAGTTCTTC.

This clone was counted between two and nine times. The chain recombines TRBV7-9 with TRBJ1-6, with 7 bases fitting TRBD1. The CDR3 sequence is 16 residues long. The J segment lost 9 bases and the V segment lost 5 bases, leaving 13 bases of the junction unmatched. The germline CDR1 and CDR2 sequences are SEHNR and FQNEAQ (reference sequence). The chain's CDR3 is CASSAGTAGRGSPLHF. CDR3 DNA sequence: TGTGCCAGCAGCGCAGGGACAGCCGGCCGGGGTTCACCCCTCCACTTT.

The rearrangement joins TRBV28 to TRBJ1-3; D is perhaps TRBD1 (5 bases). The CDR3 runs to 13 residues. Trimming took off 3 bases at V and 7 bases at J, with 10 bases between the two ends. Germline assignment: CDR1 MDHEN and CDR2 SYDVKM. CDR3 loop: CASSLARGNTIYF. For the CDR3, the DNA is TGTGCCAGCAGTTTGGCCCGGGGGAACACCATATATTTT.

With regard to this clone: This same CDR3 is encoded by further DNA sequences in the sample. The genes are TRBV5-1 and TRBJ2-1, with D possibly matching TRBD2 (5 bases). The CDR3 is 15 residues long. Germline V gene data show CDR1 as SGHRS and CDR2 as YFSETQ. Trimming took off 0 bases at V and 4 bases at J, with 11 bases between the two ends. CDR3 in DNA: TGCGCCAGCAGCTTGGCGGGGTTCTCATACAATGAGCAGTTCTTC. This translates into CASSLAGFSYNEQFF.

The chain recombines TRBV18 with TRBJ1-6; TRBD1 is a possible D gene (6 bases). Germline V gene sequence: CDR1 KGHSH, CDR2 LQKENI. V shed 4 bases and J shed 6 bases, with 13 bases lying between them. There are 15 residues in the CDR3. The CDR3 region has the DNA TGTGCCAGCTCACAACTGGACAGTCCTAATTCACCCCTCCACTTT. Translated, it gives CASSQLDSPNSPLHF.

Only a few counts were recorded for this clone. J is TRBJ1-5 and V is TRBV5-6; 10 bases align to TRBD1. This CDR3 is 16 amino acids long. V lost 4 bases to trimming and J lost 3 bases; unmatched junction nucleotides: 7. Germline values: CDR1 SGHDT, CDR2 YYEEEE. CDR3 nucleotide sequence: TGTGCCAGCAGCCCTGGGACAGGGGCTCCCAATCAGCCCCAGCATTTT. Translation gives CASSPGTGAPNQPQHF. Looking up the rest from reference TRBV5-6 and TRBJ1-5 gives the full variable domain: DAGVTQSPTHLIKTRGQQVTLRCSPKSGHDTVSWYQQALGQGPQFIFQYYEEEERQRGNFPDRFSGHQFPNYSSELNVNALLLGDSALYLCASSPGTGAPNQPQHFGDGTRLSIL.

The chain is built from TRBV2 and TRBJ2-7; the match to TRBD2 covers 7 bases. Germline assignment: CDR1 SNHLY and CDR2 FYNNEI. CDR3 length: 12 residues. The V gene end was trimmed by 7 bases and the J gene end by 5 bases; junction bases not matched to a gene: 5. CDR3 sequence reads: CASTAGGNEQYF. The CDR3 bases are TGTGCCAGCACGGCCGGGGGGAACGAGCAGTACTTC.

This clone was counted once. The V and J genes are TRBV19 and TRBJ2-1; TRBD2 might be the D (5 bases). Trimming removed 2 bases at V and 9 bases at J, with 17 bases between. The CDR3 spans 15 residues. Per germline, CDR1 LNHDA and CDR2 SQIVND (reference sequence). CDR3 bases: TGTGCCAGTAGTATACGTGGCGGGCCAAAGACTGAGCAGTTCTTC. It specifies CASSIRGGPKTEQFF.

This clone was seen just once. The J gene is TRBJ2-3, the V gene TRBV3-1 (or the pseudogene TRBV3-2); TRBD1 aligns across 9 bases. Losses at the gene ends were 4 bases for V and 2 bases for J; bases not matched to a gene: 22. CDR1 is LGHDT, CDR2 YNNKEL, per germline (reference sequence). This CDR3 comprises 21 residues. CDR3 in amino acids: CASSLLGSRGQGKAVTDTQYF. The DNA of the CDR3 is TGTGCCAGCAGCCTTTTAGGGTCGAGGGGACAGGGTAAAGCGGTCACAGATACGCAGTATTTT.

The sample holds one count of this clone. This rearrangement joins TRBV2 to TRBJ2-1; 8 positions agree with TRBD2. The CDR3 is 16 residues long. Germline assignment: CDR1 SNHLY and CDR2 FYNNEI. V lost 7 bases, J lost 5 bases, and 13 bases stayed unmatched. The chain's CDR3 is CASNTRGRTTNNEQFF. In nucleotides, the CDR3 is TGTGCCAGCAATACCCGCGGGAGGACGACGAACAATGAGCAGTTCTTC.

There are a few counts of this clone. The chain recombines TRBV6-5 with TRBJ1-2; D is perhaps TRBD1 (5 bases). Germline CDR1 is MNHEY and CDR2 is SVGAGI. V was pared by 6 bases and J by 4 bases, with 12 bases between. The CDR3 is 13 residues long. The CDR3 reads CASSLDRIYGYTF. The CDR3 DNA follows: TGTGCCAGCAGCTTAGACAGAATCTATGGCTACACCTTC.

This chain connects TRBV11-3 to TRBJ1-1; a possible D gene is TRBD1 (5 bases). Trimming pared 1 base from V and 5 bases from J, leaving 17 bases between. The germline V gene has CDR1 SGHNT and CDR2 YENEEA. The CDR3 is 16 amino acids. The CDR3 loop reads CASSLGGGSQATEAFF. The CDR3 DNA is TGTGCCAGCAGCTTAGGCGGGGGAAGCCAAGCTACTGAAGCTTTCTTT.

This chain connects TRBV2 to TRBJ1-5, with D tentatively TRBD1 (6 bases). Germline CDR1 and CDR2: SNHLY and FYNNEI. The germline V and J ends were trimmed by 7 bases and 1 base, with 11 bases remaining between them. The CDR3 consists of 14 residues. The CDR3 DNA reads TGTGCCAGCAATCTCGGACAGAGCAATCAGCCCCAGCATTTT. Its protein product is CASNLGQSNQPQHF.

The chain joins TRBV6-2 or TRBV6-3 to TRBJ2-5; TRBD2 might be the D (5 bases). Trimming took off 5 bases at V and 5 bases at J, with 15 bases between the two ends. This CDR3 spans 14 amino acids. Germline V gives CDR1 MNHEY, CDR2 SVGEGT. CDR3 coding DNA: TGTGCCAGCAGTCCCGGGTCCAGAGGGGAGACCCAGTACTTC. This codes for CASSPGSRGETQYF.

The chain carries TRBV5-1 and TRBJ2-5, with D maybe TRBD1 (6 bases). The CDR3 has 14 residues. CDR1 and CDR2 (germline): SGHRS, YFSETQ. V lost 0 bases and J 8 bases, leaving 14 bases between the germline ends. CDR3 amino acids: CASSLEGQRGTQYF. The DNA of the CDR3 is TGCGCCAGCAGCTTGGAAGGACAGAGGGGCACCCAGTACTTC. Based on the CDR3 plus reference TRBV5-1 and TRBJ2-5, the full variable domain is KAGVTQTPRYLIKTRGQQVTLSCSPISGHRSVSWYQQTPGQGLQFLFEYFSETQRNKGNFPGRFSGRQFSNSRSEMNVSTLELGDSALYLCASSLEGQRGTQYFGPGTRLLVL.

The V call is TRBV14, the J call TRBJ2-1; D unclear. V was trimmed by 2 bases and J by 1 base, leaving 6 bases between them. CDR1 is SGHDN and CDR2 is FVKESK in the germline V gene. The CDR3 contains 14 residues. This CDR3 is CASSQLRSYNEQFF. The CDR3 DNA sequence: TGTGCCAGCAGCCAACTCAGGTCCTACAATGAGCAGTTCTTC.

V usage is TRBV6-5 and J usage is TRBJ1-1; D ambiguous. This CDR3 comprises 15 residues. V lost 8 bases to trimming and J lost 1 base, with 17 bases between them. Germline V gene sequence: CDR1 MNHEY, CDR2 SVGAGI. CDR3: CASRLGTRANTEAFF. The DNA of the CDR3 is TGTGCCAGCCGCCTGGGTACTAGGGCGAACACTGAAGCTTTCTTT.